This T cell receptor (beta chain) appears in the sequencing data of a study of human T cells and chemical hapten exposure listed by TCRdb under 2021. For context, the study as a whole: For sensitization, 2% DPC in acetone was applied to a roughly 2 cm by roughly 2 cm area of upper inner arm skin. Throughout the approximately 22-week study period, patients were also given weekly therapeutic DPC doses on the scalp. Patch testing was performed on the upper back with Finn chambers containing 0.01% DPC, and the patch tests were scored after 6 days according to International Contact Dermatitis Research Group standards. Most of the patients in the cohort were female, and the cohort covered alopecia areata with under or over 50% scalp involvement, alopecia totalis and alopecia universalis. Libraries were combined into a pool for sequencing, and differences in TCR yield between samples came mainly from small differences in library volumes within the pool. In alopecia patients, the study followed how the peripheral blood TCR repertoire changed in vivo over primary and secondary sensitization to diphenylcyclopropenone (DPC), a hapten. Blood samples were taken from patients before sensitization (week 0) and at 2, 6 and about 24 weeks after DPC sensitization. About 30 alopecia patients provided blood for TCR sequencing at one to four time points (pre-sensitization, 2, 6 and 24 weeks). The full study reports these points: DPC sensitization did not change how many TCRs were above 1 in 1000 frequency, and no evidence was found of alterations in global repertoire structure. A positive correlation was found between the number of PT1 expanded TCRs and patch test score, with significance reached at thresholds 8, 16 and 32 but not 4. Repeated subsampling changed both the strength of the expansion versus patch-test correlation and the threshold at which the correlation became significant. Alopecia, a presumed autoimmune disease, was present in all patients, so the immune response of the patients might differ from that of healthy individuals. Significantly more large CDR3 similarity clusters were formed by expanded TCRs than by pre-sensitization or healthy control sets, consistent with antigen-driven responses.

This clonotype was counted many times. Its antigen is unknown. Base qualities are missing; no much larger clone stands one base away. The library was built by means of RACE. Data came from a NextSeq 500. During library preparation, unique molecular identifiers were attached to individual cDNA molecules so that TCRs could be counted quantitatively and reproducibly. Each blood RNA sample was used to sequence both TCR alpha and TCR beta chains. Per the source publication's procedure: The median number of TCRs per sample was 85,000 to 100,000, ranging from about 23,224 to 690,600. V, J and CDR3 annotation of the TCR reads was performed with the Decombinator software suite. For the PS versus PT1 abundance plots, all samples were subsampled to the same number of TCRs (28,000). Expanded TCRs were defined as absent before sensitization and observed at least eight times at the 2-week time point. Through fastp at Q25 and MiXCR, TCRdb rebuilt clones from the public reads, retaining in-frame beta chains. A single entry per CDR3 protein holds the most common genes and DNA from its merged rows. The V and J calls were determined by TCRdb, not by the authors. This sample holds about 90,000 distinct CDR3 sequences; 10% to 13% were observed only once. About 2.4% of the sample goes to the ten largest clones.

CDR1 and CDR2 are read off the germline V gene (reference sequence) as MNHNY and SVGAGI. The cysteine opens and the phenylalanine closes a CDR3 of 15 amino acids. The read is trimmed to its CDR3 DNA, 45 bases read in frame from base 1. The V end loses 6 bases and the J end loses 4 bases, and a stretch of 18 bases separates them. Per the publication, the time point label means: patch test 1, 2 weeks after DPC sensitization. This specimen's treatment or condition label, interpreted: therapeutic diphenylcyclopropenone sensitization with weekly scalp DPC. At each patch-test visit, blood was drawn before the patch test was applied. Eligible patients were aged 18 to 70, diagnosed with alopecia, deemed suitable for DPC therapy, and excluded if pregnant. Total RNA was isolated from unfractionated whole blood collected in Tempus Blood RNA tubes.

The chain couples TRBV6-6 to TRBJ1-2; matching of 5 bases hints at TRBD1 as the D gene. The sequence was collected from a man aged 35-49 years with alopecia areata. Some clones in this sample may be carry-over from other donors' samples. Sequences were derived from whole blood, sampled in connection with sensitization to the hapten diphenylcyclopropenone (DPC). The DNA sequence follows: TGTGCCAGCAGCCCAGGGTCCCCTCGTATCTATGGCTACACCTTC. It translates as CASSPGSPRIYGYTF.